The rows below give T cell receptor beta chains drawn from one sample of a study of regulatory T cells in long-lasting Graves disease. A single record per CDR3 protein comes from TCRdb applying MiXCR to the reads. The table includes 800 or so distinct CDR3 sequences, about 91% detected once. The material was peripheral blood mononuclear cells (PBMCs), obtained with antithyroid drug treatment, in newly diagnosed or persistent Graves disease (not recorded which). These receptors were taken from a man in his forties with Graves disease. The CDR3 runs from the conserved cysteine through the conserved F or W. A D gene is named only where the DNA matches it firmly. The size of a clone is reported for some rows only, either as once, few or many, or as a class for expanded clones.

>TRBV29-1|.|few|TRBJ2-7
CSVGGAEQYF
TGCAGCGTTGGGGGGGCTGAGCAGTACTTC
>TRBV6-1|.|.|TRBJ2-1
CASSEGSSYNEQFF
TGTGCCAGCAGTGAAGGGAGCTCCTACAATGAGCAGTTCTTC
>TRBV12-3/TRBV12-4|TRBD2|few|TRBJ2-1
CASSFKSLGLAGGNEQFF
TGTGCCAGCAGTTTCAAGTCCTTGGGACTAGCGGGGGGCAATGAGCAGTTCTTC
>TRBV29-1|.|.|TRBJ2-5
CSVLEVAQETQYF
TGCAGCGTGCTGGAGGTGGCCCAAGAGACCCAGTACTTC
>TRBV28|.|.|TRBJ1-1
CASSLYGNTEAFF
TGTGCCAGCAGTTTATACGGGAACACTGAAGCTTTCTTT
>TRBV7-6|.|once|TRBJ2-7
CASSLAGTRYEQYF
TGTGCCAGCAGCTTAGCCGGGACACGCTACGAGCAGTACTTC
>TRBV5-1|.|.|TRBJ2-2
CASSLQAEGTGELFF
TGCGCCAGCAGCTTGCAGGCAGAAGGGACCGGGGAGCTGTTTTTT
>TRBV12-3/TRBV12-4|TRBD2|.|TRBJ2-1
CASTTSGGHNEQFF
TGTGCTTCTACGACTAGCGGGGGGCACAATGAGCAGTTCTTC
>TRBV11-1|.|once|TRBJ2-5
CASSANREETQYF
TGTGCCAGCAGCGCCAACAGGGAAGAGACCCAGTACTTC
>TRBV7-9|.|.|TRBJ2-5
CASSLSETQYF
TGTGCCAGCAGCTTATCAGAGACCCAGTACTTC
>TRBV29-1|.|.|TRBJ2-4
CSVEDPLAKNIQYF
TGCAGCGTTGAAGATCCACTAGCCAAAAACATTCAGTACTTC
>TRBV19|.|.|TRBJ2-7
CASSLGGAADYEQYF
TGTGCCAGTAGCCTAGGCGGGGCTGCGGACTACGAGCAGTACTTC
>TRBV6-2/TRBV6-3|TRBD2|.|TRBJ2-7
CASRPPGAGTYEQYF
TGTGCCAGCAGGCCCCCGGGAGCGGGAACCTACGAGCAGTACTTC
>TRBV7-8|TRBD1|.|TRBJ1-1
CASSLVNRGSAFF
TGTGCCAGCAGCTTAGTGAACAGGGGTTCAGCTTTCTTT
>TRBV4-1|TRBD1|.|TRBJ2-7
CASSHLGQGSEQYF
TGCGCCAGCAGCCACCTCGGACAGGGTAGCGAGCAGTACTTC
>TRBV5-1|.|.|TRBJ2-7
CASTRDIGGYEQYF
TGCGCCAGCACGCGGGACATAGGGGGGTACGAGCAGTACTTC
>TRBV20-1|.|.|TRBJ1-1
CSALRTLGTEAFF
TGCAGTGCTCTGAGGACTTTGGGCACTGAAGCTTTCTTT
>TRBV7-1|TRBD1|.|TRBJ2-1
CASSSWTGMGNEQFF
TGTGCCAGCAGCTCGTGGACAGGGATGGGCAATGAGCAGTTCTTC
>TRBV2|.|.|TRBJ2-7
CASSTGSTPGHYEQYF
TGTGCCAGCAGTACGGGCTCAACCCCAGGACACTACGAGCAGTACTTC
>TRBV28|.|.|TRBJ2-2
CASSLVGAGELFF
TGTGCCAGCAGTTTAGTAGGAGCCGGGGAGCTGTTTTTT
>TRBV18|TRBD1|.|TRBJ2-1
CASSIGWDRAYNEQFF
TGTGCCAGCTCCATCGGATGGGACAGGGCCTACAATGAGCAGTTCTTC
>TRBV14|TRBD2|.|TRBJ2-7
CASSPEAGGLYEQYF
TGTGCCAGCAGCCCCGAAGCGGGGGGCCTTTACGAGCAGTACTTC
>TRBV12-3/TRBV12-4|.|.|TRBJ1-2
CASSYGAFRSYGYTF
TGTGCCAGCAGTTACGGGGCCTTTAGGAGCTATGGCTACACCTTC
>TRBV9|.|.|TRBJ1-3
CASSVGRGFGNTIYF
TGTGCCAGCAGCGTAGGTCGGGGATTTGGAAACACCATATATTTT
>TRBV28|.|.|TRBJ1-5
CASDRTGQPQHF
TGTGCCAGCGACCGGACGGGACAGCCCCAGCATTTT
>TRBV25-1|.|.|TRBJ2-3
CASSPLQGSRTDTQYF
TGTGCCAGCAGCCCTCTGCAGGGGTCCCGCACAGATACGCAGTATTTT
>TRBV7-6|TRBD1|.|TRBJ2-5
CASSLYTGGQETQYF
TGTGCCAGCAGCTTATATACAGGGGGCCAAGAGACCCAGTACTTC
>TRBV12-3/TRBV12-4|.|.|TRBJ1-6
CASSFDGRQGNSPLHF
TGTGCCAGCAGTTTTGATGGGCGGCAGGGAAATTCACCCCTCCACTTT
>TRBV4-2|.|.|TRBJ2-3
CASSQGGFTNTQYF
TGTGCCAGCAGCCAAGGGGGTTTCACAAATACGCAGTATTTT
>TRBV11-1|.|.|TRBJ2-5
CASSHPRRGRALAVFETQYF
TGTGCCAGCAGCCACCCGAGAAGAGGACGCGCGTTGGCGGTCTTTGAGACCCAGTACTTC
>TRBV9|.|hyperexpanded|TRBJ1-1
CASSVAGHTEAFF
TGTGCCAGCAGCGTAGCGGGGCACACTGAAGCTTTCTTT
>TRBV28|.|.|TRBJ2-7
CASSLKDSNYEQYF
TGTGCCAGCAGTTTAAAGGACAGCAACTACGAGCAGTACTTC
>TRBV3-1|.|.|TRBJ2-3
CASSHPERGDTQYF
TGTGCCAGCAGCCATCCGGAGAGAGGAGATACGCAGTATTTT
>TRBV7-8|.|.|TRBJ2-5
CASDERPGETQYF
TGTGCCAGCGACGAACGGCCAGGGGAGACCCAGTACTTC
>TRBV5-6|TRBD2|.|TRBJ2-1
CASSLLLAGADEQFF
TGTGCCAGCAGCTTGCTACTAGCGGGGGCGGATGAGCAGTTCTTC